This T cell receptor (beta chain) derives from a study of blood T cell repertoires in COVID-19. As for the study in general: Whether acute or convalescent, the COVID-19 samples came from the United States, Italy and Spain. T cells, B-cell-depleted T cells, or PBMCs supplied cDNA or gDNA.

Per the study methods: Amplification of reference gene primers provided the estimated nucleated cell counts. Using immunoSEQ multiplex PCR, the repertoire was profiled, and TCRdb retains in-frame clones only, with some absent. Clone size and V and J calls were adopted from that table, with D and trimming inferred from the DNA. The sample lists fewer than 200,000 clones, almost 85% occurring once. With V trimmed by 4 bases and J by 7 bases, 6 bases remained unmatched. The germline V gene has CDR1 SEHNR and CDR2 FQNEAQ (reference sequence). The CDR3 covers 14 residues. The sample consisted of peripheral blood. This TCR came from a man aged 35-49 years who had recovered from COVID-19. The chain couples TRBV7-9 to TRBJ1-4, with 7 positions matching TRBD1. CDR3 nucleotides: TGTGCCAGCAGCTCCGGGACAGCTATTGAAAAACTGTTTTTT. Translating it yields CASSSGTAIEKLFF.